This is a list of T cell receptor beta chains from one sample in a study of blood T cell repertoires in COVID-19. Generated by immunoSEQ multiplex PCR, the TCRdb table keeps only in-frame clones and is missing some. The data show fewer than 200,000 clones, 88% seen once. Sequenced: peripheral blood. These TCRs come from a man aged 45-60 years who had recovered from COVID-19. Both conserved end residues are part of each CDR3. D genes are given only for firm matches. The size field is filled for only some rows; it gives once, few, many or a size class.

j_call | v_call | clone_size | d_call | cdr3_aa | cdr3_nt
TRBJ2-2 | TRBV7-6 | once | NA | CASSLAQGAGAVTGELFF | TGTGCCAGCAGCTTAGCCCAGGGGGCGGGGGCGGTCACCGGGGAGCTGTTTTTT
TRBJ2-1 | TRBV6-5 | NA | NA | CASSPRNEQFF | TGTGCCAGCAGTCCTAGGAATGAGCAGTTCTTC
TRBJ2-6 | TRBV19 | NA | TRBD1 | CASNPFSQGAGANVLTF | TGTGCCAGTAATCCTTTCTCCCAGGGGGCTGGGGCCAACGTCCTGACTTTC
TRBJ2-7 | TRBV28 | once | TRBD1 | CASSRGTGFYEQYF | TGTGCCAGCAGCCGGGGGACAGGGTTTTACGAGCAGTACTTC
TRBJ2-3 | TRBV9 | NA | NA | CASSVDPSSDTQYF | TGTGCCAGCAGCGTAGACCCTAGCTCGGATACGCAGTATTTT
TRBJ2-4 | TRBV15 | once | TRBD1 | CATSRAGGGNIQYF | TGTGCCACCAGCAGAGCAGGGGGCGGGAACATTCAGTACTTC
TRBJ2-5 | TRBV7-3 | NA | NA | CASSPRLGFQETQYF | TGTGCCAGCAGCCCCCGCCTAGGCTTCCAAGAGACCCAGTACTTC
TRBJ2-3 | TRBV2 | few | TRBD1 | CASRDRGRDTQYF | TGTGCCAGCAGGGACAGGGGAAGGGATACGCAGTATTTT
TRBJ2-5 | TRBV28 | NA | TRBD1 | CASSSWTGSPKETQYF | TGTGCCAGCAGTTCGTGGACAGGGAGTCCGAAAGAGACCCAGTACTTC
TRBJ2-1 | TRBV27 | few | NA | CASSFWHGDNEQFF | TGTGCCAGCAGTTTCTGGCACGGGGACAATGAGCAGTTCTTC
TRBJ2-2 | TRBV6-5 | NA | NA | CASSFLRERRYGELFF | TGTGCCAGCAGTTTCCTGCGAGAAAGGAGATACGGGGAGCTGTTTTTT
TRBJ2-1 | TRBV9 | NA | TRBD1 | CASSAGQGKDEQFF | TGTGCCAGCAGCGCCGGACAGGGTAAGGATGAGCAGTTCTTC
TRBJ2-5 | TRBV28 | NA | TRBD1 | CASSPGMRGPQETQYF | TGTGCCAGCAGTCCGGGCATGAGGGGGCCGCAAGAGACCCAGTACTTC
TRBJ1-5 | TRBV19 | NA | NA | CASSIEGGQPQHF | TGTGCCAGTAGTATAGAGGGAGGTCAGCCCCAGCATTTT
TRBJ1-1 | TRBV7-9 | NA | NA | CASSRWEHRNTEAFF | TGTGCCAGCTCCCGCTGGGAGCATAGGAACACTGAAGCTTTCTTT
TRBJ1-1 | TRBV14 | NA | NA | CASSQVLGATEAFF | TGTGCCAGCAGCCAAGTTCTGGGAGCCACTGAAGCTTTCTTT
TRBJ1-1 | TRBV30 | NA | NA | CAWSVVGVTEAFF | TGTGCCTGGAGTGTCGTGGGAGTGACTGAAGCTTTCTTT
TRBJ1-4 | TRBV28 | NA | NA | CASSLGGYQKLFF | TGTGCCAGCAGTTTAGGGGGGTATCAAAAACTGTTTTTT
TRBJ2-3 | TRBV18 | NA | TRBD1 | CASSRGQGPDTQYF | TGTGCCAGCTCACGCGGACAGGGGCCAGATACGCAGTATTTT
TRBJ2-3 | TRBV10-3 | NA | TRBD2 | CAINSGGGSTDTQYF | TGTGCCATCAATTCTGGGGGAGGGAGCACAGATACGCAGTATTTT
TRBJ2-5 | TRBV4-1 | NA | NA | CASSQEGSRGIGETQYF | TGCGCCAGCAGCCAAGAGGGATCCCGGGGGATCGGGGAGACCCAGTACTTC
TRBJ1-1 | TRBV28 | few | NA | CASRTLDTEAFF | TGTGCCAGCAGAACTTTAGACACTGAAGCTTTCTTT
TRBJ1-2 | TRBV28 | NA | TRBD1 | CASSQQGKSYYGYTF | TGTGCCAGCAGTCAACAGGGGAAGTCATACTATGGCTACACCTTC
TRBJ2-7 | TRBV19 | NA | TRBD1 | CASSRAGQAASYEQYF | TGTGCCAGTAGTAGGGCCGGACAGGCGGCCTCCTACGAGCAGTACTTC
TRBJ1-1 | TRBV7-9 | once | TRBD1 | CASSPRGGGALEAFF | TGTGCCAGCAGCCCCAGAGGAGGGGGCGCCTTAGAAGCTTTCTTT
TRBJ2-1 | TRBV7-8 | NA | TRBD1 | CASSSAQGAPGYNEQFF | TGTGCCAGCAGCTCGGCACAGGGGGCTCCTGGATACAATGAGCAGTTCTTC
TRBJ1-6 | TRBV6-5 | NA | NA | CASSYFSSAINSPLHF | TGTGCCAGCAGTTATTTTTCGTCAGCGATCAATTCACCCCTCCACTTT
TRBJ2-7 | TRBV7-6 | NA | NA | CASSLSAGLNDEQYF | TGTGCCAGCAGCTTATCGGCAGGGTTAAATGACGAGCAGTACTTC
TRBJ1-1 | TRBV7-2 | NA | TRBD1 | CASSSDRGLGTEAFF | TGTGCCAGCAGCTCAGACAGGGGGCTGGGGACTGAAGCTTTCTTT
TRBJ1-1 | TRBV28 | NA | TRBD1 | CASTTPQGAQVEAFF | TGTGCCAGCACTACACCACAGGGGGCCCAGGTCGAAGCTTTCTTT
TRBJ1-2 | TRBV4-3 | NA | NA | CASSQDFGKGGYTF | TGCGCCAGCAGCCAAGATTTCGGGAAGGGAGGCTACACCTTC
TRBJ2-7 | TRBV3-1/TRBV3-2 | NA | TRBD1 | CASSRGTGYYEQYF | TGTGCCAGCAGCCGAGGGACAGGGTACTACGAGCAGTACTTC
TRBJ1-6 | TRBV28 | NA | TRBD1 | CASSLGDRGNSPLHF | TGTGCCAGCAGTTTAGGGGACAGGGGTAATTCACCCCTCCACTTT
TRBJ1-1 | TRBV9 | once | TRBD1 | CASSVSSGTGGTEAFF | TGTGCCAGCAGCGTTTCTTCCGGGACAGGGGGCACTGAAGCTTTCTTT
TRBJ1-1 | TRBV6-1 | few | TRBD1 | CASSEGPGQEYWNTEAFF | TGTGCCAGCAGTGAAGGACCGGGACAGGAATATTGGAACACTGAAGCTTTCTTT
TRBJ1-1 | TRBV6-6 | few | NA | CASREEGTEAFF | TGTGCCAGCAGGGAGGAGGGTACTGAAGCTTTCTTT
TRBJ2-3 | TRBV2 | NA | TRBD1 | CASSYGRTGKTDTQYF | TGTGCCAGCAGCTACGGACGGACAGGGAAGACAGATACGCAGTATTTT
TRBJ1-6 | TRBV7-2 | NA | TRBD1 | CASTLQGLNSPLHF | TGTGCCAGCACCCTACAGGGGTTGAATTCACCCCTCCACTTT
TRBJ1-1 | TRBV19 | NA | TRBD1 | CASTRTGSANTEAFF | TGTGCCAGTACCCGGACAGGGTCGGCGAACACTGAAGCTTTCTTT
TRBJ2-5 | TRBV5-4 | NA | TRBD2 | CASLGDPGRGQETQYF | TGTGCCAGCTTGGGGGATCCAGGGAGGGGTCAAGAGACCCAGTACTTC